This T cell receptor beta chain was recorded in a study of blood T cell repertoires in COVID-19. The overall study: Sites across the United States, Italy and Spain contributed samples from acute and convalescent COVID-19. PBMCs, B-cell-depleted T cells, or T cells provided the cDNA or gDNA that made up the material.

In the authors' methods: Counts of nucleated cells, estimated from reference gene primer amplification, were obtained. Repertoires were generated with immunoSEQ multiplex PCR, while TCRdb's copy carries only in-frame clones and drops some. That table supplies the V and J calls and clone size; D and trimming were determined from the DNA. Among 80,000 or so clones listed, 91% were seen once. The CDR3 is 17 amino acids. Germline V gene sequence: CDR1 KGHDR, CDR2 SFDVKD. The junction had 3 bases not matched to a gene; V was cut back by 4 bases and J by 1 base. The chain is built from TRBV24-1 and TRBJ2-3, with 14 bases lining up with TRBD2. The receptor comes from a woman aged 45-60 years in a cohort sampled during active COVID-19. The sequenced material came from peripheral blood. The CDR3 protein is CATSERGLAGGTDTQYF. The CDR3 DNA sequence: TGTGCCACCAGTGAACGGGGACTAGCGGGGGGCACAGATACGCAGTATTTT.